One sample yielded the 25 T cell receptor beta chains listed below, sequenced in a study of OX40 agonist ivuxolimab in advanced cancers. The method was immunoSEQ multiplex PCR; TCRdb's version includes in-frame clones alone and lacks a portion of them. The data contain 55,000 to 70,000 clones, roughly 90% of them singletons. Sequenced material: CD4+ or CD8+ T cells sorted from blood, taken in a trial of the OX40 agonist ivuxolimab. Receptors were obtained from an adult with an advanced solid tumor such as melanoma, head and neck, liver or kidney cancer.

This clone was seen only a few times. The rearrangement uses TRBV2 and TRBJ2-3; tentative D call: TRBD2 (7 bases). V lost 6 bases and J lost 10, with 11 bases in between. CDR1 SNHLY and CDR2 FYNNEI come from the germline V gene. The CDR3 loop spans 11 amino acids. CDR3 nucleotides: TGTGCCAGCAGGAGGGAGGGGGCGCAGTATTTT. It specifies CASRREGAQYF.

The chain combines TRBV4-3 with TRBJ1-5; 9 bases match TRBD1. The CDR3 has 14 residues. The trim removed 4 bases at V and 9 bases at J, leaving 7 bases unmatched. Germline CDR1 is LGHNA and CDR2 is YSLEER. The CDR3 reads CASSLGQGLWPQHF. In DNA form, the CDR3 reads TGCGCCAGCAGCCTAGGACAGGGGCTTTGGCCCCAGCATTTT.

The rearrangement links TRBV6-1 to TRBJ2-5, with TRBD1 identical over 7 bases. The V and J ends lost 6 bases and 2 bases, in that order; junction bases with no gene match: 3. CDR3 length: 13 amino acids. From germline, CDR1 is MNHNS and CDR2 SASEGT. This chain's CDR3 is CASRGTVQETQYF. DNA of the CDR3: TGTGCCAGCAGGGGGACAGTACAAGAGACCCAGTACTTC.

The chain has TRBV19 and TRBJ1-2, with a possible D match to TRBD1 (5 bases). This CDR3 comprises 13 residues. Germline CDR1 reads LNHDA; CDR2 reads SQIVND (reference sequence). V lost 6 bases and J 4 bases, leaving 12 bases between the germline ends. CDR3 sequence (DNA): TGTGCCAGTAGCCTCAGGGAGGGCTATGGCTACACCTTC. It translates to CASSLREGYGYTF.

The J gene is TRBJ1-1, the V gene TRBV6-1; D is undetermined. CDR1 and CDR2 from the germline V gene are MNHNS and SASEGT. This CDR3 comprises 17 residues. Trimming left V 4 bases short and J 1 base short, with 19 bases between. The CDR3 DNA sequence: TGTGCCAGCAGTGTTATCGCAAGGGCCATGGGGAACACTGAAGCTTTCTTT. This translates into CASSVIARAMGNTEAFF.

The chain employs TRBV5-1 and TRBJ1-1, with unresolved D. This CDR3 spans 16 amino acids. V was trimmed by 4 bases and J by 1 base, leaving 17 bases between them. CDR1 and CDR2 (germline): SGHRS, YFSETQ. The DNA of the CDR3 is TGCGCCAGCAGCCTGGGAGACACAAGGACGAACACTGAAGCTTTCTTT. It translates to CASSLGDTRTNTEAFF.

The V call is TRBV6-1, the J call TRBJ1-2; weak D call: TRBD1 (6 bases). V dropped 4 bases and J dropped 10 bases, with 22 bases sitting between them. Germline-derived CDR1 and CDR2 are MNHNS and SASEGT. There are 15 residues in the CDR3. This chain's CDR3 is CASSAPTGQSHDYTF. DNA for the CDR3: TGTGCCAGCAGTGCACCAACGGGACAAAGTCATGACTACACCTTC.

CDR3 sequence: CASSFSTNTGELFF. CDR3 coding DNA: TGTGCCAGCAGCTTCTCAACGAACACCGGGGAGCTGTTTTTT. V usage is TRBV7-9 and J usage is TRBJ2-2, with D uncertain. Trimming cost V 3 bases and J 0 bases, with 5 bases left between them. Germline CDR1 and CDR2: SEHNR and FQNEAQ (reference sequence). The CDR3 is 14 amino acids.

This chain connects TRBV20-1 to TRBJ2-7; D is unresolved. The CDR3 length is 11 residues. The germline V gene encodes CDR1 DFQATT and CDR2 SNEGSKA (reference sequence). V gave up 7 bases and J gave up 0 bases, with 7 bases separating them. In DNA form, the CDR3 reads TGCAGTGTCGCGAGCTCCTACGAGCAGTACTTC. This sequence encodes CSVASSYEQYF.

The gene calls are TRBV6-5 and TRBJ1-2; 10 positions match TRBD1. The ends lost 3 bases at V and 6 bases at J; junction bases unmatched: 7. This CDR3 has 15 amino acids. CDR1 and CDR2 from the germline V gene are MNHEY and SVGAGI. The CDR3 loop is CASSYSRGTGDGYTF. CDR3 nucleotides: TGTGCCAGCAGTTATAGTAGGGGGACAGGGGATGGCTACACCTTC.

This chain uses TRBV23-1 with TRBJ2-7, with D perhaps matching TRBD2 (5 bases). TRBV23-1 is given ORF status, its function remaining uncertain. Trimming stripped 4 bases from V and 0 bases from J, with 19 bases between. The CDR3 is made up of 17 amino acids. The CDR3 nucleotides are TGCGCCAGCAGTCGATACAATCGGACTCAGCGCTCCTACGAGCAGTACTTC. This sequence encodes CASSRYNRTQRSYEQYF.

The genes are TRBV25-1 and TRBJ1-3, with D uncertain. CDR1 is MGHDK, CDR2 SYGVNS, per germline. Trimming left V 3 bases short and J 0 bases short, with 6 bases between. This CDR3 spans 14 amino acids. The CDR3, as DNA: TGTGCCAGCAGTGACCCAAGCTCTGGAAACACCATATATTTT. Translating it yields CASSDPSSGNTIYF.

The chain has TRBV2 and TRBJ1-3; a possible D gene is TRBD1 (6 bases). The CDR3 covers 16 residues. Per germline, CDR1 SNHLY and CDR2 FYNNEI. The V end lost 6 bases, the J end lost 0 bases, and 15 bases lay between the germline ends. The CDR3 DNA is TGTGCCAGCAGGTTGACAGGTTATAGCTCTGGAAACACCATATATTTT. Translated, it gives CASRLTGYSSGNTIYF.

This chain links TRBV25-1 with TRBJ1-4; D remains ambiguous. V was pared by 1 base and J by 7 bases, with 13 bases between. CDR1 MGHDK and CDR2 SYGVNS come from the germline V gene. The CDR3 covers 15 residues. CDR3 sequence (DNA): TGTGCCAGCAGTGAATTTCTAGGGATGGGTGAAAAACTGTTTTTT. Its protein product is CASSEFLGMGEKLFF. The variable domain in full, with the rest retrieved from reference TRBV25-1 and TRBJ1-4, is EADIYQTPRYLVIGTGKKITLECSQTMGHDKMYWYQQDPGMELHLIHYSYGVNSTEKGDLSSESTVSRIRTEHFPLTLESARPSHTSQYLCASSEFLGMGEKLFFGSGTQLSVL.

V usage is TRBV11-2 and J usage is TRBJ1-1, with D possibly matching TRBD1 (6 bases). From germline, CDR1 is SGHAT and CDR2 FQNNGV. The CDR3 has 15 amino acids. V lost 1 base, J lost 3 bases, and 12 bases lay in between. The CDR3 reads CASSLVRGPHTEAFF. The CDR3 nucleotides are TGTGCCAGCAGCTTAGTCAGGGGTCCACACACTGAAGCTTTCTTT.

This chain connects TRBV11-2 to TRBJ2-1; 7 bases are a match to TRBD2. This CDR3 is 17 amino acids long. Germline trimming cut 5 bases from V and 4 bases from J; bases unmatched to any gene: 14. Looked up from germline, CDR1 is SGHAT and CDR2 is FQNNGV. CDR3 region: CASSPFRERGSYNEQFF. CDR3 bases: TGTGCCAGCAGCCCCTTCAGGGAGCGGGGCTCTTACAATGAGCAGTTCTTC.

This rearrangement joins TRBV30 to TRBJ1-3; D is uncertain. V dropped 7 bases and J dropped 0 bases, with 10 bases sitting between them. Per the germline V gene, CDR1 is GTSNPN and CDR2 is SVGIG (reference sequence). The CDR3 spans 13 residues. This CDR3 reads CALTRGSGNTIYF. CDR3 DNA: TGTGCCTTAACGCGGGGCTCTGGAAACACCATATATTTT.

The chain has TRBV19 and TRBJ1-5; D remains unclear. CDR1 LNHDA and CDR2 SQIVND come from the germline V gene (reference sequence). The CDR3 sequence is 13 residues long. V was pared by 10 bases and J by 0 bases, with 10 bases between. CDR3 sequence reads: CATAGYSNQPQHF. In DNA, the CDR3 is TGTGCCACCGCGGGTTATAGCAATCAGCCCCAGCATTTT.

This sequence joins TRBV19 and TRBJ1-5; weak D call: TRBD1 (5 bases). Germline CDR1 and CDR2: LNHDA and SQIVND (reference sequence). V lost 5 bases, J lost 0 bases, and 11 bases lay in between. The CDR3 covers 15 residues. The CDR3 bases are TGTGCCAGTAGTTTAACAGGAAATAGCAATCAGCCCCAGCATTTT. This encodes CASSLTGNSNQPQHF.

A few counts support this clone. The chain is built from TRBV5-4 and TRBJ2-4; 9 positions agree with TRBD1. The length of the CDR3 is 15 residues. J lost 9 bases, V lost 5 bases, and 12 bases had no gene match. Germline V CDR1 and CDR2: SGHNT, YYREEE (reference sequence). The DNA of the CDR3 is TGTGCCAGCAGACTCCGGGCGGACAGGGGCCTCATTCAGTACTTC. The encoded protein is CASRLRADRGLIQYF.

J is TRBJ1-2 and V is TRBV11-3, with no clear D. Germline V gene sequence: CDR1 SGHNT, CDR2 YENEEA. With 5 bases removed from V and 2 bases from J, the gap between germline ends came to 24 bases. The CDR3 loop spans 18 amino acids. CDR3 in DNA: TGTGCCAGCAGCCCCGAGGGAGGGATCGCGGTGGCAAACTATGGCTACACCTTC. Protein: CASSPEGGIAVANYGYTF.

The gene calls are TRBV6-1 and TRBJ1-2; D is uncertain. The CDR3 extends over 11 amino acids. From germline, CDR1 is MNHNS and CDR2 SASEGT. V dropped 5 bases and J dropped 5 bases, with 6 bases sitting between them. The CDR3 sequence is CASSWEYGYTF. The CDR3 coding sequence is TGTGCCAGCAGTTGGGAATATGGCTACACCTTC.

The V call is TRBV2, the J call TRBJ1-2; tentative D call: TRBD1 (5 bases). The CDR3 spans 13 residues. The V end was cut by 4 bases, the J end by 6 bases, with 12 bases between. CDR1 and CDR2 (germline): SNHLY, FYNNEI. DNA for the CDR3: TGTGCCAGCAGTGGGGACGGAGGCCATGGCTACACCTTC. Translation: CASSGDGGHGYTF.

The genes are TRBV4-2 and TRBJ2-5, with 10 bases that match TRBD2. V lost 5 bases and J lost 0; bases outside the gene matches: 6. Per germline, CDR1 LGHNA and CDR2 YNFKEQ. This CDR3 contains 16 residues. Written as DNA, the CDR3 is TGTGCCAGCAGCTCCACAGCGGGGGGGCACCAAGAGACCCAGTACTTC. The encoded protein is CASSSTAGGHQETQYF.

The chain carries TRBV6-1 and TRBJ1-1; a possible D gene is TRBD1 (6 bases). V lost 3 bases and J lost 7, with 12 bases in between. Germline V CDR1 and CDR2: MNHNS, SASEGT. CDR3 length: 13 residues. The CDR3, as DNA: TGTGCCAGCAGTGAGAGGGGGGGTAGTGAAGCTTTCTTT. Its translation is CASSERGGSEAFF.